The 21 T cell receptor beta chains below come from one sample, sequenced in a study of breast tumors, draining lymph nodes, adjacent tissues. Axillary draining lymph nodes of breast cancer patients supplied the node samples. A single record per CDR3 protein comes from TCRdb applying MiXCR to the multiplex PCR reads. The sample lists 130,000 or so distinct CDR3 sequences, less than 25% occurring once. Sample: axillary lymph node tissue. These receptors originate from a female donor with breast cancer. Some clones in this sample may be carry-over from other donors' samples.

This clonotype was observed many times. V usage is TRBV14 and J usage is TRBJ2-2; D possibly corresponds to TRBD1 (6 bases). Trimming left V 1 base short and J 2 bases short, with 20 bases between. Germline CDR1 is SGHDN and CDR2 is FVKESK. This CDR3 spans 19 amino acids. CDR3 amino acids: CASSQGTSGTPINTGELFF. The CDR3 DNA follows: TGTGCCAGCAGCCAAGGCACGTCCGGGACACCCATTAACACCGGGGAGCTGTTTTTT. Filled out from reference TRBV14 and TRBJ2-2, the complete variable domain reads EAGVTQFPSHSVIEKGQTVTLRCDPISGHDNLYWYRRVMGKEIKFLLHFVKESKQDESGMPNNRFLAERTGGTYSTLKVQPAELEDSGVYFCASSQGTSGTPINTGELFFGEGSRLTVL.

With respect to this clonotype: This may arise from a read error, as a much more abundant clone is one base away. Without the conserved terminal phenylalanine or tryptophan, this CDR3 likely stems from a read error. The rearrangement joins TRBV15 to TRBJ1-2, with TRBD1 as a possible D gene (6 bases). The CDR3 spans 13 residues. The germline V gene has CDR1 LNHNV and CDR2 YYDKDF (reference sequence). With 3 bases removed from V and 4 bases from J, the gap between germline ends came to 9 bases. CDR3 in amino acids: CATSSGQIYGYTL. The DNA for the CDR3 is TGTGCCACCAGCAGTGGACAGATCTATGGCTACACCCTC.

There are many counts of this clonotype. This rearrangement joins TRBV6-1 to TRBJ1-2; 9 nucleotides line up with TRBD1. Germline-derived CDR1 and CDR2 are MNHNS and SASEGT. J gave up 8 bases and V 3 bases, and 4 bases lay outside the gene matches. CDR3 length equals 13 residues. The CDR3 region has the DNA TGTGCCAGCAGTGACCTTACAGGGGGCGGCTACACCTTC. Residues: CASSDLTGGGYTF.

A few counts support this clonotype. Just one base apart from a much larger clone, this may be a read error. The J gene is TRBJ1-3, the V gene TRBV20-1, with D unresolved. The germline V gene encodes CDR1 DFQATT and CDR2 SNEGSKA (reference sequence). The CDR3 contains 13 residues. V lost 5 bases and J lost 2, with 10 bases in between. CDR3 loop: CSAGGAAGNTIYF. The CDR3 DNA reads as TGCAGTGCTGGAGGCGCCGCTGGAAACACCATATATTTT.

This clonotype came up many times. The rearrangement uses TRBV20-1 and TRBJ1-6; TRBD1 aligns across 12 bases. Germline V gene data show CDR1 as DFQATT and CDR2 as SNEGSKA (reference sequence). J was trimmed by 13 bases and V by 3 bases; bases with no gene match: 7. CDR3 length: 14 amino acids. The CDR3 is CSASEGQGAHPLHF. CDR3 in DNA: TGCAGTGCTAGTGAGGGACAGGGGGCTCATCCCCTCCACTTT.

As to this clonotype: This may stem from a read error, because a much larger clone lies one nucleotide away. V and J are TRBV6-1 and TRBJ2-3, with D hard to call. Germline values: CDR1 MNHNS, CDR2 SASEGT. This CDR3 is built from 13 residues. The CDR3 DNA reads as TGTGCCAGCAGTGAAGCTTACTTAGATACGCGGTATTTT. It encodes CASSEAYLDTRYF.

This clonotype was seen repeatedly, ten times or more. The CDR3 DNA reads as TGCGCCAGCAGCTTGGACACCTATGGCTACACCTTC. Its translation: CASSLDTYGYTF. This sequence joins TRBV5-1 and TRBJ1-2; D is unclear. The V gene's germline CDR1 is SGHRS and CDR2 YFSETQ. The CDR3 is 12 amino acids. V lost 0 bases and J 4 bases, leaving 4 bases between the germline ends. Together with reference TRBV5-1 and TRBJ1-2, the CDR3 gives the full variable domain: KAGVTQTPRYLIKTRGQQVTLSCSPISGHRSVSWYQQTPGQGLQFLFEYFSETQRNKGNFPGRFSGRQFSNSRSEMNVSTLELGDSALYLCASSLDTYGYTFGSGTRLTVV.

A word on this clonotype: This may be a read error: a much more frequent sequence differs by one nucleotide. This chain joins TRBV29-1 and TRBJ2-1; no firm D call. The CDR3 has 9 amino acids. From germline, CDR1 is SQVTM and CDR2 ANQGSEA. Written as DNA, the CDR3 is TGCAACGTTGGCAATGAGCAGTTCTTC. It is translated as CNVGNEQFF.

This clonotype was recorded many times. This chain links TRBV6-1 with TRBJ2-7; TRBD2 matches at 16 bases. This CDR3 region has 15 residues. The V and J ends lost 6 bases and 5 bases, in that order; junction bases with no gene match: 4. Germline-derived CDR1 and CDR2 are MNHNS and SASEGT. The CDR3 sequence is CASRGLAGGPDEQYF. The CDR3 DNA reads TGTGCCAGCAGGGGACTAGCGGGAGGGCCCGACGAGCAGTACTTC.

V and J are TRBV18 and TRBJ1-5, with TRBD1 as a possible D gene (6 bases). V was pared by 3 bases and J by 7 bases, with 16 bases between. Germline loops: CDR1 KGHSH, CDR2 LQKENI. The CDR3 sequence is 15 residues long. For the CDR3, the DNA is TGTGCCAGCTCACCCAGTCAGGGGAGAGTGCAGCCCCAGCATTTT. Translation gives CASSPSQGRVQPQHF.

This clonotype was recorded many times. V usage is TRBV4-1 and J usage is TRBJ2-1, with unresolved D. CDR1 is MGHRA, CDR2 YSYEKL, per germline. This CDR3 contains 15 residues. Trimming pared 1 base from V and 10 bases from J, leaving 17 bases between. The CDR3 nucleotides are TGCGCCAGCAGCCAAGTAACCATTTATAGAGGCGAGCAGTTCTTC. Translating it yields CASSQVTIYRGEQFF.

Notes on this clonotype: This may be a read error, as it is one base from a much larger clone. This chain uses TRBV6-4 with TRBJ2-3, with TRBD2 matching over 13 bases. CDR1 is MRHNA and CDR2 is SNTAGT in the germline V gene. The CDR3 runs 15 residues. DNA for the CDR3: TGTGCCAGCAGTGGACTAGCGGGAGGCACAGCTACGCAGTATTTT. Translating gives CASSGLAGGTATQYF.

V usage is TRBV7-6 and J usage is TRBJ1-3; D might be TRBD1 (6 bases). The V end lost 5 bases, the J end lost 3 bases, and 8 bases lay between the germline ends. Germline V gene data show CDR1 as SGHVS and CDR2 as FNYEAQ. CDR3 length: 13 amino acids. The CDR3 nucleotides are TGTGCCAGCAGCCCGACAGGTGGAAACACCATATATTTT. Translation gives CASSPTGGNTIYF. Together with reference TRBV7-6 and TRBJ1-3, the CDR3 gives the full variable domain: GAGVSQSPRYKVTKRGQDVALRCDPISGHVSLYWYRQALGQGPEFLTYFNYEAQQDKSGLPNDRFSAERPEGSISTLTIQRTEQRDSAMYRCASSPTGGNTIYFGEGSWLTVV.

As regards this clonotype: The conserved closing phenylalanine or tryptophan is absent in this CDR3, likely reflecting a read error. The CDR3 DNA reads as TGTGCCAGCAGTCTCTCAGGACTAGCGGTGGAGACCCAGTACCTC. It translates to CASSLSGLAVETQYL. The rearrangement links TRBV28 to TRBJ2-5, with 10 bases matching TRBD2. The CDR3 covers 15 residues. Germline trimming cut 5 bases from V and 5 bases from J; bases unmatched to any gene: 8. The germline V gene encodes CDR1 MDHEN and CDR2 SYDVKM.

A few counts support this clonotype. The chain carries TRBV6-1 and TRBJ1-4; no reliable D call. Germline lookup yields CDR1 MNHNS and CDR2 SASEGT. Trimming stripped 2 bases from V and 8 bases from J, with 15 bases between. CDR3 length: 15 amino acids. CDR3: CASSEIGRVKEKLFF. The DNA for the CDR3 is TGTGCCAGCAGTGAAATTGGGCGGGTAAAAGAAAAACTGTTTTTT.

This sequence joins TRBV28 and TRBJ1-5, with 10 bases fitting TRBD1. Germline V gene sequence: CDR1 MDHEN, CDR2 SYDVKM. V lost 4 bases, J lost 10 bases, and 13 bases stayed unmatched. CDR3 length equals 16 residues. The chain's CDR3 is CASSSAGQGVLQPQHF. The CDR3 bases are TGTGCCAGCAGTTCCGCCGGACAGGGGGTTCTTCAACCCCAGCATTTT.

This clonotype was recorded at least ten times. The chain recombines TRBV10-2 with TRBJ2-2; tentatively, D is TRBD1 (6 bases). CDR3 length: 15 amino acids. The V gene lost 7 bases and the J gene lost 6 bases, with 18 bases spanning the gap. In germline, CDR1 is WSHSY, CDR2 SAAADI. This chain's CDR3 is CASTGRQDRAGELFF. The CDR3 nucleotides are TGCGCCAGCACCGGAAGACAGGACCGGGCCGGGGAGCTGTTTTTT.

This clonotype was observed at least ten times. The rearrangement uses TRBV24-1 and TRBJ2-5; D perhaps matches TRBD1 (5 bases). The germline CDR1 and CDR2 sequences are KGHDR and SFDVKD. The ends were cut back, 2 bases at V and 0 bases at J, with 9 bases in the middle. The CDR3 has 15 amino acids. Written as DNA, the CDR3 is TGTGCCACCAGTGATTCGACAGCGTACCAAGAGACCCAGTACTTC. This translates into CATSDSTAYQETQYF.

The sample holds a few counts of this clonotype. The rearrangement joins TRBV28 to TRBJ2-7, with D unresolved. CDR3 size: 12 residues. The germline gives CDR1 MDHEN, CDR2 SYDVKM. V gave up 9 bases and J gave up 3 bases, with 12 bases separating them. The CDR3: CASTRSHYEQYF. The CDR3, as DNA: TGTGCCAGTACCAGGTCCCACTACGAGCAGTACTTC.

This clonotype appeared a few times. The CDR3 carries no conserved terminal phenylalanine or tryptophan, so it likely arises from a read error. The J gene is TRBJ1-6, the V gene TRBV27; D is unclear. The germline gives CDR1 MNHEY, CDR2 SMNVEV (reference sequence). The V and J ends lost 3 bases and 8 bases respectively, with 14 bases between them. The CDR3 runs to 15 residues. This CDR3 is CASSLGSSPHSPLHL. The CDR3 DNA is TGTGCCAGCAGTTTGGGGTCCTCCCCCCATTCACCCCTCCACCTT.

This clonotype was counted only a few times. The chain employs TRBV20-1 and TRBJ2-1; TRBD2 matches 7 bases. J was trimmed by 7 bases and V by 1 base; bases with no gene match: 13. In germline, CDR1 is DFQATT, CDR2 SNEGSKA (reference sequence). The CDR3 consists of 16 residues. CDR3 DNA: TGCAGTGCTAGAGCCCCCCCCGCGGGAGCGGGGAATGAGCAGTTCTTC. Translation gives CSARAPPAGAGNEQFF.